This T cell receptor beta chain was found in a study of shared clonotypes between healthy human individuals. Study-wide context: CD4 naive and CD4 memory each took three plates per donor, while CD8 naive took two and CD8 memory one.

A word on this clone: No antigen is known for it.

Trimming removed 0 bases at V and 4 bases at J, with 10 bases between. The germline V gene encodes CDR1 SGHRS and CDR2 YFSETQ. The length of the CDR3 is 14 residues. Study-level findings and limits: Of the naive CD4 clonotypes, around 4.7% were shared across a few donors.

In replicate PCRs of sorted subsets, approximately 210 ng DNA, about 30,000 T cell genomes, was used. The method was immunoSEQ multiplex PCR; TCRdb's version includes in-frame clones alone and lacks a portion of them. The sample lists about 600,000 clones; 95% to 98% were seen once. Naive CD45RA+ and memory CD45RA-negative subsets were split from CD4+ cells. The sequence was obtained from a young woman in good health. The sample consisted of naive CD4+ T cells sorted from blood. Subset given: CD45RA+ positively selected. The chain recombines TRBV5-1 with TRBJ1-2, with unresolved D. The CDR3 DNA is TGCGCCAGCAGCTTGGTGGTTCCCCTCTATGGCTACACCTTC. It yields the protein CASSLVVPLYGYTF.